This is a list of T cell receptor beta chains from one sample in a study of blood T cell repertoires in COVID-19. Produced via immunoSEQ multiplex PCR; TCRdb's table is partial and in-frame only. The sample lists 80,000 to 100,000 clones, less than 85% seen once, with about a tenth in the top ten. The sequenced sample consisted of peripheral blood. The receptors were sampled from a man aged 65 to 85 with active or convalescent COVID-19. CDR3s leave out the opening cysteine and the closing phenylalanine or tryptophan. Fields, in order: J gene, V gene, clone size, CDR3 protein. The size field is filled for only some rows; it gives once, few, many or a size class.

TRBJ1-4 | TRBV19 | NA | ASRTQGRREKLF
TRBJ1-4 | TRBV11-3 | few | ASSLDPHGTANEKLF
TRBJ2-5 | TRBV9 | NA | ASSAGPGGEETQY
TRBJ1-6 | TRBV6-5 | NA | ASRQVMNSPLH
TRBJ2-3 | TRBV11-3 | once | ASSLGRAGGSDTQY
TRBJ2-3 | TRBV5-5 | NA | ASSLGTGGRTDTQY
TRBJ2-7 | TRBV10-2 | NA | ASSDTYEQY
TRBJ2-3 | TRBV12-5 | NA | AGGSRGTDTQY
TRBJ2-3 | TRBV2 | once | ASSDIFGLAGGRRTDTQY
TRBJ2-3 | TRBV18 | NA | ASSRDRSTDTQY
TRBJ2-5 | TRBV10-3 | once | AISARGLAGGRETQY
TRBJ1-1 | TRBV4-1 | once | ASSQGAGVRTEAF
TRBJ1-5 | TRBV19 | NA | ASSRDTNQPQH
TRBJ2-2 | TRBV18 | NA | ASSSSDRGPTGELF
TRBJ1-2 | TRBV5-1 | few | ASRGEQGDVGYGYT
TRBJ1-2 | TRBV7-6 | NA | ASSLRHEGRGYGYT
TRBJ2-7 | TRBV7-2 | NA | ASSLAWRGYEQY
TRBJ1-2 | TRBV6-6 | NA | ASSPIRQGASNYGYT
TRBJ2-7 | TRBV18 | NA | ASSPRWVAGGLYEQY
TRBJ1-5 | TRBV11-2 | once | ASSLDRNQPQH
TRBJ2-1 | TRBV11-2 | NA | ASSFSQGGYMNEQF
TRBJ2-7 | TRBV18 | NA | ASSPRGGAREQY
TRBJ2-7 | TRBV20-1 | NA | SARGSYEQY
TRBJ2-5 | TRBV9 | NA | ASSGSGGIIETQY
TRBJ1-2 | TRBV18 | NA | ASSPKGQSNYGYT
TRBJ1-2 | TRBV30 | NA | AWSVQNYGYT
TRBJ1-5 | TRBV4-3 | NA | ASSQDREGFQPQH
TRBJ1-5 | TRBV2 | NA | ASSAHSNQPQH
TRBJ2-1 | TRBV11-3 | NA | ASSPQGAGGWDEQF
TRBJ1-1 | TRBV5-1 | NA | ATATRDRGSEAF
TRBJ1-1 | TRBV7-3 | NA | ASSTGQRALGTEAF
TRBJ1-2 | TRBV12-3/TRBV12-4 | NA | ASRQGVGYT
TRBJ1-5 | TRBV7-2 | NA | ASSPGYNQPQH
TRBJ2-7 | TRBV25-1 | NA | ASSAPGVHYEQY
TRBJ1-2 | TRBV10-3 | NA | AISVEAIANYGYT
TRBJ2-7 | TRBV2 | NA | ASSEGDTVAGYEQY
TRBJ2-7 | TRBV6-5 | NA | ASSYSTQGGSYEQY
TRBJ2-1 | TRBV3-1/TRBV3-2 | NA | ASSQPNRGPPNNEQF
TRBJ2-3 | TRBV13 | NA | ASSPTPPDTQY
TRBJ2-5 | TRBV6-5 | NA | ASSYAASGAWETQY
TRBJ2-3 | TRBV29-1 | NA | SVGSGATDTQY
TRBJ1-1 | TRBV12-5 | NA | ASGLVRGRKAF
TRBJ1-4 | TRBV12-5 | NA | ASGLNREGEKLF
TRBJ2-3 | TRBV9 | NA | ASSVGGEDTQY
TRBJ1-5 | TRBV23-1 | once | ASSQSEQPVEAYQPQH
TRBJ2-1 | TRBV4-1 | once | ASSPMQGAGVNEQF
TRBJ1-6 | TRBV6-1 | NA | ASSEGQGNSPLH
TRBJ2-7 | TRBV7-6 | NA | ASSPPGEPYEQY
TRBJ1-1 | TRBV6-5 | once | ASSYSERNTEAF
TRBJ1-6 | TRBV7-9 | NA | ASSPRGRLNSPLH
TRBJ1-1 | TRBV4-3 | once | ASSQGQVGDTEAF
TRBJ1-6 | TRBV4-3 | NA | ASSQVGQGALNSPLH
TRBJ2-2 | TRBV9 | once | ASSPNTGPGELF
TRBJ2-5 | TRBV11-3 | NA | ASSFATQETQY
TRBJ1-2 | TRBV6-5 | NA | ASSRVVNYGYT
TRBJ2-7 | TRBV20-1 | NA | SARGHDEQY
TRBJ1-1 | TRBV18 | NA | ASSPDRGYTEAF